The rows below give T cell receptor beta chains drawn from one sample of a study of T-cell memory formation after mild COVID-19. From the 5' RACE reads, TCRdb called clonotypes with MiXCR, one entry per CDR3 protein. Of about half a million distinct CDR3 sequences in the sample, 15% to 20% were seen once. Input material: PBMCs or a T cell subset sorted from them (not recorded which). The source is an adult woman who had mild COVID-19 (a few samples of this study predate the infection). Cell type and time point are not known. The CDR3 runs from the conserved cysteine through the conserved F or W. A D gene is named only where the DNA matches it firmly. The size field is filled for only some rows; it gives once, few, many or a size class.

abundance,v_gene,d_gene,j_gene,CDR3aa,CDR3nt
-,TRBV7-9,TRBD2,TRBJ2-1,CASSSPVAGISGEQFF,TGTGCCAGCAGCTCCCCGGTAGCGGGGATAAGTGGGGAGCAGTTCTTC
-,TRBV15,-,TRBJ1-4,CATSSSSQRINEKLFF,TGTGCCACCAGCAGTTCCTCACAGCGAATTAATGAAAAACTGTTTTTT
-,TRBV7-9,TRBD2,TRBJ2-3,CASSFSGGWTDTQYF,TGTGCCAGCAGCTTTAGCGGGGGGTGGACAGATACGCAGTATTTT
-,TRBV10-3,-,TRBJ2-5,CAIRGADKETQYF,TGTGCCATCAGGGGGGCGGATAAGGAGACCCAGTACTTC
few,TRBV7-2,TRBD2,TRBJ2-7,CASSQRTSASYEQYF,TGTGCCAGCAGCCAGAGGACTAGCGCCTCCTACGAGCAGTACTTC
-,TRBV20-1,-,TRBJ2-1,CSAHDDTYNEQFF,TGCAGTGCTCACGACGATACCTACAATGAGCAGTTCTTC
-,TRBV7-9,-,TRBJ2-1,CASSLGGIHNEQFF,TGTGCCAGCAGCTTAGGCGGGATTCACAATGAGCAGTTCTTC
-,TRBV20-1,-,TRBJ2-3,CSARDWASARFSTDTQYF,TGCAGTGCTAGAGATTGGGCATCCGCCAGATTCAGCACAGATACGCAGTATTTT
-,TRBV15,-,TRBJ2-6,CATSRARSGANVLTF,TGTGCCACCAGCAGAGCCCGATCTGGGGCCAACGTCCTGACTTTC
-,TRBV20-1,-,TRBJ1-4,CSASLNEKLFF,TGCAGTGCTAGTCTTAATGAAAAACTGTTTTTT
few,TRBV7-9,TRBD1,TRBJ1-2,CASSLVPGGNYGYTF,TGTGCCAGCAGCTTAGTCCCAGGGGGCAATTATGGCTACACCTTC
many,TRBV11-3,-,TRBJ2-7,CASGRQAYEQYF,TGTGCCAGCGGAAGACAGGCGTACGAGCAGTACTTC
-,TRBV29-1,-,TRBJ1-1,CSVEDPSGMNTEAFF,TGCAGCGTTGAAGATCCCTCGGGAATGAACACTGAAGCTTTCTTT
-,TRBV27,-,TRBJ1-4,CASSTTSANEKLFF,TGTGCCAGCAGCACGACATCAGCTAATGAAAAACTGTTTTTT
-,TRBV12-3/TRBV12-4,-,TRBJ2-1,CASSPPRRGNEQFF,TGTGCCAGCAGCCCGCCGCGTAGGGGGAATGAGCAGTTCTTC
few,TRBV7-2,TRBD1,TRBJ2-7,CASSGQGAGSYEQYF,TGTGCCAGCAGCGGACAGGGGGCAGGGTCCTACGAGCAGTACTTC
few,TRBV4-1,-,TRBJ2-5,CASSQGGAEETQYF,TGCGCCAGCAGCCAAGGGGGGGCAGAAGAGACCCAGTACTTC
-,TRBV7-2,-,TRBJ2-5,CASSLWGWETQYF,TGTGCCAGCAGCTTATGGGGGTGGGAGACCCAGTACTTC
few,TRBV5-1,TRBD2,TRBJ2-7,CASSPGLAGRSYEQYF,TGCGCCAGCAGTCCTGGACTAGCGGGCCGCTCCTACGAGCAGTACTTC
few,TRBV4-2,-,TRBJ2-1,CASSQDPSASTEQFF,TGCGCCAGCAGCCAAGATCCCAGTGCTAGCACAGAGCAGTTCTTC
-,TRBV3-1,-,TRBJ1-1,CASSHKEAETGTEAFF,TGTGCCAGCAGCCACAAGGAGGCCGAAACCGGCACTGAAGCTTTCTTT
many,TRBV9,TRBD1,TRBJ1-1,CASSVQGAGDTEAFF,TGTGCCAGCAGCGTACAGGGGGCAGGAGACACTGAAGCTTTCTTT
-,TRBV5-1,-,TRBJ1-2,CASSRLHNYGYTF,TGCGCCAGCAGCCGATTACATAACTATGGCTACACCTTC
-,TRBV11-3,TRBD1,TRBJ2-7,CASSLTGGTEYEQYF,TGTGCCAGCAGCTTAACAGGGGGTACGGAATACGAGCAGTACTTC
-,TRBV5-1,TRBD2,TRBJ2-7,CASSPRPRGSSSYEQYF,TGCGCCAGCAGCCCTCGGCCGCGGGGGTCGAGCTCCTACGAGCAGTACTTC
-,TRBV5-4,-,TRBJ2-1,CASSPRTGDNEQFF,TGTGCCAGCAGCCCCCGGACGGGGGACAATGAGCAGTTCTTC
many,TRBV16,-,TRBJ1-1,CASSPYSTEAFF,TGTGCCAGCAGCCCATATTCCACTGAAGCTTTCTTT
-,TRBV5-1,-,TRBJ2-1,CASSLVSPLGFDEQSF,TGCGCCAGCAGCTTGGTGAGCCCACTTGGGTTCGATGAGCAGTCCTTC
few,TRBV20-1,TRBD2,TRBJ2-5,CSARVRGGEETQYF,TGCAGTGCTAGAGTGCGCGGGGGGGAAGAGACCCAGTACTTC
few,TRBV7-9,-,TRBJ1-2,CASSPSGAWDYGYTF,TGTGCCAGCAGCCCATCAGGGGCCTGGGACTATGGCTACACCTTC
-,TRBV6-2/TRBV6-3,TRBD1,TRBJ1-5,CASSFVPSGRDREQPQHF,TGTGCCAGCAGTTTTGTCCCAAGTGGGCGGGACAGGGAACAGCCCCAGCATTTT
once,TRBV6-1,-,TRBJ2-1,CASSEAREGHRGKFF,TGTGCCAGCAGTGAAGCGAGAGAGGGACACAGAGGGAAGTTCTTC
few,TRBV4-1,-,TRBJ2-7,CASSQGLARHEQYF,TGCGCCAGCAGCCAAGGGCTAGCCCGCCACGAGCAGTACTTC
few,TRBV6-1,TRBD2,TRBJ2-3,CASCLAGGPDTQYF,TGTGCCAGCTGCTTAGCGGGAGGACCAGATACGCAGTATTTT
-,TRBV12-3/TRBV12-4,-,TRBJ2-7,CATTTDRRYEQYF,TGTGCCACGACCACGGACAGACGATACGAGCAGTACTTC
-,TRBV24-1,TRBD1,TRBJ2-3,CATSDNRGYGTDTQYF,TGTGCCACCAGTGATAACAGGGGTTATGGTACAGATACGCAGTATTTT
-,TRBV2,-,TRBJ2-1,CASSIAGGHNEQFF,TGTGCCAGCAGTATCGCCGGGGGCCACAATGAGCAGTTCTTC
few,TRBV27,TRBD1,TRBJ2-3,CASSGRQGAIDTQYF,TGTGCCAGCAGTGGCCGACAGGGGGCTATAGATACGCAGTATTTT
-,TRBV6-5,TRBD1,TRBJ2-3,CASRDGTVSTDTQYF,TGTGCCAGCAGGGACGGGACAGTTAGCACAGATACGCAGTATTTT
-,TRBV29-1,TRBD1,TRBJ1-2,CSAWLGQGSGYTF,TGCAGCGCTTGGTTGGGACAGGGTAGTGGCTACACCTTC
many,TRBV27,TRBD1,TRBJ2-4,CASSPRTGLAKNIQYF,TGTGCCAGCAGTCCGCGGACAGGGTTAGCCAAAAACATTCAGTACTTC
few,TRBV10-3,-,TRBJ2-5,CAISSGGAPQETQYF,TGTGCCATCAGTTCGGGCGGGGCCCCCCAAGAGACCCAGTACTTC
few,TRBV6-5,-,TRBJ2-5,CASRRSSQETQYF,TGTGCCAGCAGGAGGTCCTCTCAAGAGACCCAGTACTTC
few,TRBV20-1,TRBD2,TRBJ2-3,CSARDLASGYPVTDTQYF,TGCAGTGCTAGAGATCTGGCTAGCGGATACCCTGTCACAGATACGCAGTATTTT
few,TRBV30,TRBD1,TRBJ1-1,CAWGTGTGEAFF,TGTGCCTGGGGGACCGGGACAGGTGAAGCTTTCTTT
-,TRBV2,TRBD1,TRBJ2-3,CATPSGQGATGTDTQYF,TGTGCCACCCCCTCCGGACAGGGGGCGACCGGCACAGATACGCAGTATTTT
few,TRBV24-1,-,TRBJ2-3,CATRNTDTQYF,TGTGCCACCAGGAACACAGATACGCAGTATTTT